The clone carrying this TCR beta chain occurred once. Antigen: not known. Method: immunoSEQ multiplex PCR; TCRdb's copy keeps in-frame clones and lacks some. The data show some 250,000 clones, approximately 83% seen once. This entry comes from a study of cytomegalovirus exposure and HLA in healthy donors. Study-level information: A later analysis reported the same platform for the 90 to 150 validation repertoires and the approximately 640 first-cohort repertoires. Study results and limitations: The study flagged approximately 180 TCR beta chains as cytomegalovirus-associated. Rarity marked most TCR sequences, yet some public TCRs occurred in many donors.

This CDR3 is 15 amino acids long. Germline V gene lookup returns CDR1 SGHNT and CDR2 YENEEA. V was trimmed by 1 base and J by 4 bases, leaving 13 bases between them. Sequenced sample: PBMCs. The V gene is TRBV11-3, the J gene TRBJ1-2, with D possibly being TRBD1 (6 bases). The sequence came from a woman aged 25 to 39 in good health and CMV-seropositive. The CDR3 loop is CASSLVSGAGYGYTF. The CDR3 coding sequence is TGTGCCAGCAGCTTAGTCTCAGGGGCCGGCTATGGCTACACCTTC.